This TCR beta chain was found in a study of T cell responses to AZD1222 COVID-19 vaccine. On the study more broadly: Second-dose intervals near 4 or 12 weeks were combined.

The study, taken as a whole, reports: Clonal diversity was possibly underestimated, and white British individuals and females predominated among donors. Epitopes outside B.1.351 and B.1.1.7 mutated regions reportedly drew nearly half of spike TCRs. Two doses of AZD1222 preceded a rise in Spike-specific TCR breadth and depth.

A remark on this clone: Its target is not known.

The method was immunoSEQ multiplex PCR; TCRdb's version includes in-frame clones alone and lacks a portion of them. The table shows over 150,000 clones, with 90% occurring only once. Germline CDR1 reads SGHKS; CDR2 reads YYEKEE (reference sequence). This CDR3 comprises 13 residues. With 4 bases removed from V and 2 bases from J, the gap between germline ends came to 10 bases. The receptor comes from an adult in good health. The V gene is TRBV5-5, the J gene TRBJ2-7; D may be TRBD2 (5 bases). The sample was peripheral blood, taken on day 0 of AZD1222 vaccination. The CDR3 DNA follows: TGTGCCAGCAGCCCGTCGAGGGCCTACGAGCAGTACTTC. Amino acid sequence: CASSPSRAYEQYF.